This T cell receptor (beta chain) was sequenced in a study of T cell responses to AZD1222 COVID-19 vaccine. As for this clone: Its antigen is currently unknown.

Study-wide results and caveats: Spike-wide vaccine-associated CD4 TCRs dominated at 160-218 and 743-854. Repertoires were obtained solely post-peak T cell response. An increase in Spike-specific TCR breadth and depth was observed after two AZD1222 doses.

CDR1 is KGHDR and CDR2 is SFDVKD in the germline V gene. V was trimmed by 8 bases and J by 0 bases, leaving 9 bases between them. This CDR3 is 13 amino acids long. The protocol was immunoSEQ multiplex PCR, while the TCRdb copy is restricted to in-frame clones and leaves out a portion. The sample includes approximately 130,000 clones, approximately 85% of them seen just once. The input for sequencing was peripheral blood, taken on day 0 of AZD1222 vaccination. This clonotype originated in an adult in good health. The chain recombines TRBV24-1 with TRBJ1-1; weak D call: TRBD1 (5 bases). CDR3 coding DNA: TGTGCCACCACGGGGGGGATGAACACTGAAGCTTTCTTT. Protein: CATTGGMNTEAFF.